This TCR beta chain was recovered during a study of T cells after yellow fever vaccination. Study-wide results and caveats: Subsequent booster samples again held most clones from primary vaccination (approximately 95% CD4, roughly 90% CD8).

This clonotype was picked up a small number of times. Its antigen remains unknown. The CDR3 has 14 amino acids. Per the germline V gene, CDR1 is MDHEN and CDR2 is SYDVKM. Trimming at V came to 7 bases and at J to 5 bases, leaving 10 bases not matched to a gene. From the 5' RACE reads, TCRdb called clonotypes with MiXCR, one entry per CDR3 protein. Counted here are some 350,000 distinct CDR3 sequences, approximately 6% occurring once; the ten biggest clones make up 14% to 15%. This sequence originates from a man aged 25 to 45 who received the YFV17D yellow fever vaccine. V and J are TRBV28 and TRBJ2-7; 8 bases line up with TRBD1. The source was PBMCs, collected 5 days after the yellow fever booster vaccination. This CDR3 is CASTSGQGVHEQYF. CDR3 sequence (DNA): TGTGCCAGCACGAGCGGACAGGGTGTCCACGAGCAGTACTTC.